This TCR beta chain was captured by sequencing in a study of blood T cell repertoires in COVID-19. Study information: Acute and convalescent COVID-19 samples came from the United States, Italy and Spain.

As handled by the study authors: Estimation of nucleated cell counts was performed using reference gene primer amplification. The protocol was immunoSEQ multiplex PCR, while the TCRdb copy is restricted to in-frame clones and leaves out a portion. V and J calls plus clone size are reproduced from that table; the DNA served to infer D and trimming. The sample contains about 430,000 clones, roughly 90% of which appear only once. Participants, roughly 18 to 100 years old, spanned under 30 US areas. Which cohort a participant joined came from the clinical history participants gave. V was clipped by 4 bases and J by 1 base; unmatched bases: 6. This CDR3 region has 16 residues. Germline V gives CDR1 SGHDT, CDR2 YYEEEE. This clone was seen only a few times.

This chain links TRBV5-6 with TRBJ2-7; 12 positions match TRBD2. The TCR was taken from a woman aged 18-29 years who had been exposed to COVID-19. Sequencing was done on a sample of PBMCs or T cells enriched from blood (not recorded which). The CDR3 spells CASSETSGRPSYEQYF. DNA for the CDR3: TGTGCCAGCAGCGAGACTAGCGGGAGACCGTCCTACGAGCAGTACTTC.